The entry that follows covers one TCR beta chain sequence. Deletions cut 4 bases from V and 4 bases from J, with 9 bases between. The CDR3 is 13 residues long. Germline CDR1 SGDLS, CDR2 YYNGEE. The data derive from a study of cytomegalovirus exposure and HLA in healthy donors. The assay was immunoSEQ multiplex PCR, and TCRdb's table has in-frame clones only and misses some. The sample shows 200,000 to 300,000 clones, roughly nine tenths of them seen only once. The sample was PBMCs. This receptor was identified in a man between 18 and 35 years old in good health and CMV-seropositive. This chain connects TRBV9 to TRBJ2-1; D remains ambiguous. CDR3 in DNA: TGTGCCAGCAGCCCCCAGCCTTACAATGAGCAGTTCTTC. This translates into CASSPQPYNEQFF.